These 32 T cell receptor beta chains were sequenced from one sample in a study of T cells after yellow fever vaccination. TCRdb called the 5' RACE reads again in MiXCR, with one record for every CDR3 protein. This sample has about 310,000 distinct CDR3 sequences, with around 3.6% found just once. Sequencing used PBMCs, obtained on the day of the yellow fever booster vaccination. The receptors stem from a man younger than 30 who received the YFV17D yellow fever vaccine.

This clonotype has a handful of counts. The chain has TRBV5-4 and TRBJ1-4; D perhaps matches TRBD1 (6 bases). Trimming stripped 7 bases from V and 3 bases from J, with 10 bases between. Per germline, CDR1 SGHNT and CDR2 YYREEE (reference sequence). The CDR3 is made up of 13 amino acids. DNA of the CDR3: TGTGCCAGCCACAGGGTTCCTAATGAAAAACTGTTTTTT. Amino acids: CASHRVPNEKLFF.

This clonotype occurred many times. The rearrangement links TRBV5-1 to TRBJ1-1; D is possibly TRBD1 (5 bases). Germline assignment: CDR1 SGHRS and CDR2 YFSETQ. The CDR3 is 14 amino acids. V lost 2 bases to trimming and J lost 5 bases, with 13 bases between them. The CDR3 DNA reads as TGCGCCAGCAGCTTTCAGCAGGGAAGGACTGAAGCTTTCTTT. Encoded protein: CASSFQQGRTEAFF.

This clonotype was seen ten or more times. The J gene is TRBJ1-1, the V gene TRBV5-1, with a possible D match to TRBD1 (6 bases). The CDR3 has 17 residues. The germline V and J ends were trimmed by 4 bases and 0 bases, with 19 bases remaining between them. In germline, CDR1 is SGHRS, CDR2 YFSETQ. The CDR3, as DNA: TGCGCCAGCAGCCCGGGGGCGTCGCCTCGCATGAACACTGAAGCTTTCTTT. Protein: CASSPGASPRMNTEAFF.

In its sample, this clonotype was seen a few times. The rearrangement links TRBV5-4 to TRBJ1-1, with D possibly being TRBD1 (5 bases). The V gene lost 5 bases and the J gene lost 1 base, with 12 bases spanning the gap. Per germline, CDR1 SGHNT and CDR2 YYREEE (reference sequence). The CDR3 consists of 14 residues. In DNA, the CDR3 is TGTGCCAGCAGACCCGACAGCCCGAACACTGAAGCTTTCTTT. It yields the protein CASRPDSPNTEAFF. Full variable domain (rest looked up from reference TRBV5-4 and TRBJ1-1): ETGVTQSPTHLIKTRGQQVTLRCSSQSGHNTVSWYQQALGQGPQFIFQYYREEENGRGNFPPRFSGLQFPNYSSELNVNALELDDSALYLCASRPDSPNTEAFFGQGTRLTVV.

This clonotype has ten or more counts. This chain joins TRBV5-5 and TRBJ2-3, with 7 nucleotides matching TRBD2. The germline gives CDR1 SGHKS, CDR2 YYEKEE (reference sequence). The CDR3 is made up of 14 amino acids. The V segment lost 4 bases and the J segment 2 bases; nucleotides outside the gene matches: 4. CDR3 sequence reads: CASSRGGATDTQYF. In nucleotides, the CDR3 is TGTGCCAGCAGCCGCGGGGGAGCCACAGATACGCAGTATTTT.

The sample holds a few counts of this clonotype. The chain joins TRBV7-6 to TRBJ1-2, with TRBD1 matching 7 bases. The CDR3 sequence is 14 residues long. J gave up 5 bases and V 7 bases, and 10 bases lay outside the gene matches. The germline V gene has CDR1 SGHVS and CDR2 FNYEAQ. CDR3 sequence reads: CASTPGQGGYGYTF. The CDR3 nucleotides read TGTGCCAGCACCCCGGGGCAGGGGGGTTATGGCTACACCTTC.

The sample holds a few counts of this clonotype. The chain links TRBV5-1 to TRBJ1-1; D is possibly TRBD1 (6 bases). The germline gives CDR1 SGHRS, CDR2 YFSETQ. The CDR3 has 14 amino acids. The V end was cut by 3 bases, the J end by 7 bases, with 16 bases between. The CDR3 loop is CASSSTGTILEAFF. The CDR3 DNA reads as TGCGCCAGCAGCTCCACCGGGACAATTCTTGAAGCTTTCTTT.

This clonotype was seen at least ten times. The chain uses TRBV12-3 or TRBV12-4 and TRBJ2-1; D gene ambiguous. With 3 bases removed from V and 12 bases from J, the gap between germline ends came to 9 bases. The CDR3 loop spans 11 amino acids. DNA of the CDR3: TGTGCCAGCAGTTTGGGATTTGGGCAGTTCTTC. Its translation is CASSLGFGQFF.

The chain couples TRBV6-5 to TRBJ1-2; TRBD1 is a possible D gene (6 bases). This CDR3 has 14 residues. In germline, CDR1 is MNHEY, CDR2 SVGAGI. V was pared by 6 bases and J by 5 bases, with 16 bases between. CDR3 DNA: TGTGCCAGCAGCCCTACAGGGACTACTTATGGCTACACCTTC. Protein: CASSPTGTTYGYTF.

This clonotype was counted ten times or more. V and J are TRBV7-9 and TRBJ1-6; D perhaps matches TRBD1 (6 bases). Trimming took off 1 base at V and 5 bases at J, with 12 bases between the two ends. Germline values: CDR1 SEHNR, CDR2 FQNEAQ (reference sequence). CDR3 length: 16 residues. The CDR3 spells CASSLVAGVNNSPLHF. The DNA for the CDR3 is TGTGCCAGCAGCTTAGTGGCAGGGGTTAATAATTCACCCCTCCACTTT.

J is TRBJ2-2 and V is TRBV19, with D possibly matching TRBD1 (5 bases). The V end lost 1 base, the J end lost 3 bases, and 9 bases lay between the germline ends. Germline assignment: CDR1 LNHDA and CDR2 SQIVND (reference sequence). This CDR3 is 15 amino acids long. CDR3 sequence: CASSIVPGYTGELFF. CDR3 nucleotide sequence: TGTGCCAGTAGTATAGTCCCAGGGTACACCGGGGAGCTGTTTTTT. The whole variable domain, filled in from reference TRBV19 and TRBJ2-2, reads DGGITQSPKYLFRKEGQNVTLSCEQNLNHDAMYWYRQDPGQGLRLIYYSQIVNDFQKGDIAEGYSVSREKKESFPLTVTSAQKNPTAFYLCASSIVPGYTGELFFGEGSRLTVL.

This clonotype has a count of ten or more. V gene TRBV4-1 combines with J gene TRBJ2-7; D is unresolved. From germline, CDR1 is MGHRA and CDR2 YSYEKL. The CDR3 consists of 15 residues. V gave up 0 bases and J gave up 3 bases, with 12 bases separating them. CDR3 sequence (DNA): TGCGCCAGCAGCCAAGAAAGGACGGCGTTCTACGAGCAGTACTTC. Amino acid sequence: CASSQERTAFYEQYF.

The V and J genes are TRBV20-1 and TRBJ1-5; 8 nucleotides agree with TRBD1. V was clipped by 3 bases and J by 6 bases; unmatched bases: 10. The V gene's germline CDR1 is DFQATT and CDR2 SNEGSKA (reference sequence). The CDR3 runs 15 residues. The CDR3 nucleotides are TGCAGTGCTAGCGGATATGACAGGGGCGGTCAGCCCCAGCATTTT. Protein product: CSASGYDRGGQPQHF.

This clonotype came up many times. The chain links TRBV29-1 to TRBJ2-7, with unresolved D. With 4 bases removed from V and 5 bases from J, the gap between germline ends came to 15 bases. This CDR3 region has 13 residues. Germline loops: CDR1 SQVTM, CDR2 ANQGSEA. The CDR3 sequence: CSVVGAPRDEQYF. CDR3 in DNA: TGCAGCGTTGTCGGCGCCCCTCGGGACGAGCAGTACTTC.

The V gene is TRBV25-1, the J gene TRBJ1-2; a weak D match, TRBD1 (5 bases). The CDR3 contains 13 residues. Deletions cut 8 bases from V and 8 bases from J, with 18 bases between. The V gene's germline CDR1 is MGHDK and CDR2 SYGVNS. The CDR3 protein is CASSYRGSGGYTF. CDR3 coding DNA: TGTGCCAGCTCATATCGGGGGTCGGGAGGCTACACCTTC.

V usage is TRBV5-1 and J usage is TRBJ2-7; maybe TRBD2 (6 bases). Trimming took 0 bases from V and 3 from J, leaving 13 bases between them. Germline V gives CDR1 SGHRS, CDR2 YFSETQ. The CDR3 runs to 15 residues. For the CDR3, the DNA is TGCGCCAGCAGCTTGGGGGCGGGGACTGGCTACGAGCAGTACTTC. This codes for CASSLGAGTGYEQYF.

A few counts support this clonotype. The rearrangement links TRBV7-2 to TRBJ1-1, with unresolved D. Germline-derived CDR1 and CDR2 are SGHTA and FQGNSA. The CDR3 runs to 13 residues. V dropped 6 bases and J dropped 4 bases, with 12 bases sitting between them. The CDR3 DNA sequence: TGTGCCAGCAGTTCTTTTTGGGCCACTGAAGCTTTCTTT. Translation gives CASSSFWATEAFF.

At least ten counts were recorded for this clonotype. The rearrangement links TRBV9 to TRBJ2-5, with TRBD2 as a possible D gene (6 bases). This CDR3 region has 13 residues. The V gene's germline CDR1 is SGDLS and CDR2 YYNGEE. Trimming removed 3 bases from V and 3 bases from J, with 9 bases in between. This CDR3 reads CASSARTKETQYF. The CDR3 nucleotides are TGTGCCAGCAGCGCCCGGACTAAAGAGACCCAGTACTTC.

This clonotype was recorded at least ten times. The gene calls are TRBV20-1 and TRBJ2-7; a possible D gene is TRBD1 (6 bases). V lost 4 bases to trimming and J lost 4 bases, with 17 bases between them. From germline, CDR1 is DFQATT and CDR2 SNEGSKA (reference sequence). This CDR3 contains 14 residues. The CDR3 is CSAKQGWAPYEQYF. The CDR3 DNA reads TGCAGTGCTAAACAGGGTTGGGCGCCATACGAGCAGTACTTC.

This clonotype was counted many times. V and J are TRBV5-5 and TRBJ2-3; possibly TRBD1 for D (7 bases). The germline gives CDR1 SGHKS, CDR2 YYEKEE (reference sequence). The ends were cut back, 4 bases at V and 3 bases at J, with 18 bases in the middle. This CDR3 spans 16 amino acids. The CDR3 DNA sequence: TGTGCCAGCAGCCTCCCAGGGGGGACCCCTACAGATACGCAGTATTTT. This sequence encodes CASSLPGGTPTDTQYF.

This clonotype was picked up many times. The V gene is TRBV4-3, the J gene TRBJ1-5, with D unclear. Between the trimmed V and J ends, which lost 0 bases and 6 bases, there was a span of 9 bases. This CDR3 has 14 amino acids. The germline CDR1 and CDR2 sequences are LGHNA and YSLEER. The CDR3 spells CASSQDLGVQPQHF. The CDR3 DNA reads TGCGCCAGCAGCCAAGATTTGGGAGTTCAGCCCCAGCATTTT.

This clonotype was counted a few times. The rearrangement links TRBV5-1 to TRBJ1-2, with D possibly matching TRBD1 (5 bases). V was shortened by 0 bases and J by 3 bases, with 9 bases between the two germline ends. The V gene's germline CDR1 is SGHRS and CDR2 YFSETQ. This CDR3 has 14 residues. CDR3 sequence (DNA): TGCGCCAGCAGCTTGGTGCGGGGCGACTATGGCTACACCTTC. This gives the protein CASSLVRGDYGYTF.

This clonotype was observed many times. This chain joins TRBV27 and TRBJ2-7; 10 bases fit TRBD2. The CDR3 runs to 16 residues. Looked up from germline, CDR1 is MNHEY and CDR2 is SMNVEV (reference sequence). After removal of 2 bases from V and 3 bases from J, the junction contained 7 bases not matched to a gene. The CDR3 region is CASSLSSGGLNYEQYF. The CDR3 DNA is TGTGCCAGCAGTTTAAGTAGCGGGGGGCTCAACTACGAGCAGTACTTC.

About this clonotype: Its ends do not fully match the called genes, so a read error is possible. The chain employs TRBV10-3 and TRBJ1-2, with a possible D match to TRBD1 (5 bases). The length of the CDR3 is 14 residues. CDR1 is ENHRY, CDR2 SYGVKD, per germline. CDR3 protein: CATAGDVLNYGYTF. In DNA form, the CDR3 reads TGTGCCACCGCGGGGGACGTACTTAACTATGGGTACACCTTC.

The sample holds many counts of this clonotype. This chain links TRBV6-6 with TRBJ2-2, with D hard to call. Trimming stripped 2 bases from V and 4 bases from J, with 14 bases between. The CDR3 covers 16 residues. The germline CDR1 and CDR2 sequences are MNHNY and SVGAGI (reference sequence). This CDR3 reads CASSYLSVTITGELFF. The DNA for the CDR3 is TGTGCCAGCAGTTACCTCTCGGTAACGATCACCGGGGAGCTGTTTTTT.

This clonotype was seen many times. The V and J genes are TRBV10-3 and TRBJ2-2; D is possibly TRBD1 or TRBD2 (5 bases each). V lost 7 bases to trimming and J lost 6 bases, with 15 bases between them. Germline loops: CDR1 ENHRY, CDR2 SYGVKD. This CDR3 is built from 14 residues. CDR3 sequence reads: CAIKEARAAGELFF. The CDR3, as DNA: TGTGCCATCAAGGAGGCCAGGGCGGCCGGGGAGCTGTTTTTT.

In this sample, this clonotype turned up a few times. The chain uses TRBV6-5 and TRBJ2-7, with 8 bases that match TRBD1. Germline CDR1 reads MNHEY; CDR2 reads SVGAGI. There are 15 residues in the CDR3. The ends lost 5 bases at V and 2 bases at J; junction bases unmatched: 8. CDR3 nucleotides: TGTGCCAGCAGTCCAGGACAGGGAATTGCCTACGAGCAGTACTTC. It yields the protein CASSPGQGIAYEQYF.

This clonotype was detected a few times. The rearrangement joins TRBV19 to TRBJ1-1, with D perhaps matching TRBD1 (5 bases). Germline V gives CDR1 LNHDA, CDR2 SQIVND (reference sequence). The V end lost 6 bases, the J end lost 0 bases, and 11 bases lay between the germline ends. The CDR3 totals 14 residues. CDR3 sequence: CASRWGSMNTEAFF. The DNA of the CDR3 is TGTGCCAGTAGGTGGGGCAGCATGAACACTGAAGCTTTCTTT.

This clonotype was counted many times. The chain recombines TRBV4-2 with TRBJ1-4; TRBD1 might be the D (5 bases). This CDR3 spans 15 amino acids. Germline assignment: CDR1 LGHNA and CDR2 YNFKEQ. Deletions cut 3 bases from V and 6 bases from J, with 14 bases between. CDR3 amino acids: CASSQEARQHEKLFF. CDR3 nucleotide sequence: TGTGCCAGCAGCCAGGAAGCCAGACAGCATGAAAAACTGTTTTTT.

This clonotype was found many times. This CDR3 is CASSFLLGAGYGYTF. The CDR3 DNA sequence: TGCGCCAGCAGCTTTCTGCTGGGTGCTGGGTATGGCTACACCTTC. The chain has TRBV5-1 and TRBJ1-2; D gene ambiguous. In germline, CDR1 is SGHRS, CDR2 YFSETQ. V gave up 2 bases and J gave up 5 bases, with 16 bases separating them. The CDR3 has 15 amino acids.

This clonotype turned up a few times. The chain couples TRBV5-1 to TRBJ2-2; 11 nucleotides agree with TRBD2. Germline CDR1 reads SGHRS; CDR2 reads YFSETQ. The CDR3 covers 18 residues. V gave up 3 bases and J gave up 1 base; unmatched junction bases: 8. The DNA for the CDR3 is TGCGCCAGCAGCTCCGGGACTAGCGGTTACCGGAACACCGGGGAGCTGTTTTTT. Translated: CASSSGTSGYRNTGELFF.

This clonotype was observed at least ten times. The chain recombines TRBV3-1 with TRBJ2-1, with 10 bases that match TRBD1. CDR1 is LGHDT, CDR2 YNNKEL, per germline (reference sequence). This CDR3 comprises 13 residues. With V trimmed by 5 bases and J by 7 bases, 2 bases remained unmatched. The CDR3 region has the DNA TGTGCCAGCAGCGGACAGGGGGTTAATGAGCAGTTCTTC. This sequence encodes CASSGQGVNEQFF.